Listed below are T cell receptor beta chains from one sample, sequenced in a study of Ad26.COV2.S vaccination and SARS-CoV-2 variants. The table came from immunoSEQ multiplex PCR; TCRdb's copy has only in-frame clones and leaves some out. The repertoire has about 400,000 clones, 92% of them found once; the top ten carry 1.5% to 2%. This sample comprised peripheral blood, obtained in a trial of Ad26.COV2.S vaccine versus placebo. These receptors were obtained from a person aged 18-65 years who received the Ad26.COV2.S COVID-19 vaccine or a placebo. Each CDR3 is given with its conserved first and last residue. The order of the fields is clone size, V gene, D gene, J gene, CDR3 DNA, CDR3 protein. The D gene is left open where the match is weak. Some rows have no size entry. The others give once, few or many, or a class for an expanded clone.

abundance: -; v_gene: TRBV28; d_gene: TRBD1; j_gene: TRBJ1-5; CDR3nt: TGTGCCAGCAGTTCAGGGGGCGCGAATCAGCCCCAGCATTTT; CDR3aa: CASSSGGANQPQHF
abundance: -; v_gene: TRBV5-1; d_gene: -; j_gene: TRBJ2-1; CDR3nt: TGCGCCAGCAGCTTGGCCTACAATGAGCAGTTCTTC; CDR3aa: CASSLAYNEQFF
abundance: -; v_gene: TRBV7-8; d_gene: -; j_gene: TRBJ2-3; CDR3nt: TGTGCCCTACGCGGCAGAGACTCTTTGCCCGGCACAGATACGCAGTATTTT; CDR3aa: CALRGRDSLPGTDTQYF
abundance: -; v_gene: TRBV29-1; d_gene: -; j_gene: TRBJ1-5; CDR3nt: TGCAGCGTTGGAGGCCTCAATCAGCCCCAGCATTTT; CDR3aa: CSVGGLNQPQHF
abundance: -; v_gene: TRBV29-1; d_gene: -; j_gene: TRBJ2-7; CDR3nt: TGCAGCGTCGGTAGGGACGGAAACTCCTACGAGCAGTACTTC; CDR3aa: CSVGRDGNSYEQYF
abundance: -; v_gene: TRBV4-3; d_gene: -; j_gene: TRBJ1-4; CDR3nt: TGCGCCAGCAGCCAAGATGAGATTTGGGGGGCAACTAATGAAAAACTGTTTTTT; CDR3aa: CASSQDEIWGATNEKLFF
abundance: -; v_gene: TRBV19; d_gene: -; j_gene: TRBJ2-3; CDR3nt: TGTGCCAGCCGCCCCAATGACTCTCCTACGCAGTATTTT; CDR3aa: CASRPNDSPTQYF
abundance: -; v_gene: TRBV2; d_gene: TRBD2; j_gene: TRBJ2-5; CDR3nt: TGTGCCTGCGACTTTACTCCGGGGGGGCCTCAAGAGGCCCAGTACTTC; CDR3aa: CACDFTPGGPQEAQYF
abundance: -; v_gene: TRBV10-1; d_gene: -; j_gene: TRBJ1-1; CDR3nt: TGCGCCAGCAGTGAGCGTCCAGCTCGGATGAACACTGAAGCTTTCTTT; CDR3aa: CASSERPARMNTEAFF
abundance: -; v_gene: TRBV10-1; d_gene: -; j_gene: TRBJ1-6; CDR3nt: TGCGCCAACCCAGTCGGCCCAATGAGCTCCTATAATTCACCCCTCCACTTT; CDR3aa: CANPVGPMSSYNSPLHF
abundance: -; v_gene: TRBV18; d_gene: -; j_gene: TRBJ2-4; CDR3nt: TGTGCCAGCTCACCACCGTCCGGAGCGGGTGAAAACATTCAGTACTTC; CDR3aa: CASSPPSGAGENIQYF
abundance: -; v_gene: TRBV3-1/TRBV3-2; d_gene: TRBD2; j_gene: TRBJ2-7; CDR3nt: TGTGCCAGCAGCCAAGATGCCCCTAGGGGCGGGGGGTCCTACGAGCAGTACTTC; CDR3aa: CASSQDAPRGGGSYEQYF
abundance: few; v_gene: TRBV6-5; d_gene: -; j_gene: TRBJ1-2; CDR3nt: TGTGCCAGCAGTTACCCACTCGGTTTAGGGATCTATGGCTACACCTTC; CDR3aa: CASSYPLGLGIYGYTF
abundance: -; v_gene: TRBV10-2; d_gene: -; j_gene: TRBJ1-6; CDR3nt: TGCGCCAGCAGTGTTTGGCAGTCCTCACCCCTCCACTTT; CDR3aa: CASSVWQSSPLHF
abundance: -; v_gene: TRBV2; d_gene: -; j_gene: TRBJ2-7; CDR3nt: TGTGCCAGCAGTGAACGATTCACCCCCTACGAGCAGTACTTC; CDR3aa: CASSERFTPYEQYF
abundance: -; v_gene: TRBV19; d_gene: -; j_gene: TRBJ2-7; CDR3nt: TGTGCCAGTAGTATAAGAGGGACCCAATCCTACGAGCAGTACTTC; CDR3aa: CASSIRGTQSYEQYF
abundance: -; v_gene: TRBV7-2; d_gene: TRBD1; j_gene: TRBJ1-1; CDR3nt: TGTGCCAGCAGCTTAGACAGGGGGCTGACTGAAGCTTTCTTT; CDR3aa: CASSLDRGLTEAFF
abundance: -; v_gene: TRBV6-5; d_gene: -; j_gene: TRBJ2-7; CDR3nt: TGTGCCAGCAGAACTGGGCCTTACGAGCAGTACTTC; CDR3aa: CASRTGPYEQYF
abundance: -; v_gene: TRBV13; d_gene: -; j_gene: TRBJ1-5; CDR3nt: TGTGCCAGCAGCTTGGGCAGGGGTGGCAATCAGCCCCAGCATTTT; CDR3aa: CASSLGRGGNQPQHF
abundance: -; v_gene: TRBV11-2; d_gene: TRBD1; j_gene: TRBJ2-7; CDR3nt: TGTGCCAGCAACCCGACAGGGTCCTACGAGCAGTACTTC; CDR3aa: CASNPTGSYEQYF
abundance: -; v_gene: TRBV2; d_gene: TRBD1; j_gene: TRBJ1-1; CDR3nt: TGTGCCAGCAGGGCTGAAACAGGGGATGTTGAAGCTTTCTTT; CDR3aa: CASRAETGDVEAFF
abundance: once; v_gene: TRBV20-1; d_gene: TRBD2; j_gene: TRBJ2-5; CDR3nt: TGCAGTGCTAGTGGCTCTAGCGGGGGGGCACGGGAGACCCAGTACTTC; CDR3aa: CSASGSSGGARETQYF
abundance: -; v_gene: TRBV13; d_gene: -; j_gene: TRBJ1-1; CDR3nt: TGTGCCAGCAGCCCAGTGAACACTGAAGCTTTCTTT; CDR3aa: CASSPVNTEAFF
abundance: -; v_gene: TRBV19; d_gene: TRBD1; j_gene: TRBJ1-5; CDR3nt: TGTGCCAGTAGGACACAGGGGGCGGGCAATCAGCCCCAGCATTTT; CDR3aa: CASRTQGAGNQPQHF